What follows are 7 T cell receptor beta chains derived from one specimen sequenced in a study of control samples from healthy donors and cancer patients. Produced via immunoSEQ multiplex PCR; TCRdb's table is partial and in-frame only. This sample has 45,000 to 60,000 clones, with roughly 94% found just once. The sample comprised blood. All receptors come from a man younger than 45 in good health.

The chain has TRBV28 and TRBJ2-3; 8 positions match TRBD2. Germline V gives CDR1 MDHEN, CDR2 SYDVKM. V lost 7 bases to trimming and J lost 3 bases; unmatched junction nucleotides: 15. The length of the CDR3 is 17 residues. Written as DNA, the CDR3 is TGTGCCAGCACCCCCTTGTTAACTAGCGGAAGTACAGATACGCAGTATTTT. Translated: CASTPLLTSGSTDTQYF.

The CDR3 DNA is TGCGCCAGCAGCCTCCGGACTAGCGGGGGCCAAGAGACCCAGTACTTC. Residues: CASSLRTSGGQETQYF. This chain joins TRBV4-1 and TRBJ2-5; 13 nucleotides match TRBD2. Germline loops: CDR1 MGHRA, CDR2 YSYEKL. This CDR3 spans 16 amino acids. V lost 4 bases and J lost 1; bases outside the gene matches: 3.

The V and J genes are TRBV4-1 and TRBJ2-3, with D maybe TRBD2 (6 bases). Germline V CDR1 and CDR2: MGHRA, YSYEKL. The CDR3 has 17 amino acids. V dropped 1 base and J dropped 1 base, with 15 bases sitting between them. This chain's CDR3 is CASSQARGGPRTDTQYF. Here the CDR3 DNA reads TGCGCCAGCAGCCAAGCCCGCGGAGGGCCCCGCACAGATACGCAGTATTTT.

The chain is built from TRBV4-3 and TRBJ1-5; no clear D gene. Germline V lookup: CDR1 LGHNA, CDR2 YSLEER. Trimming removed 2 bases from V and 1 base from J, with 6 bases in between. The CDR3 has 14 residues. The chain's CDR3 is CASSQWRSNQPQHF. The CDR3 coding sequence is TGCGCCAGCAGCCAATGGAGGAGCAATCAGCCCCAGCATTTT.

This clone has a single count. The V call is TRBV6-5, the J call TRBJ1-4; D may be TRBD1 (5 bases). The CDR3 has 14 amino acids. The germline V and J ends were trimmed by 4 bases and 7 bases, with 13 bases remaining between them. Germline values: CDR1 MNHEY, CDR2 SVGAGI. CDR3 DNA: TGTGCCAGCAGTTGGGGGGATAGCGTTGAAAAACTGTTTTTT. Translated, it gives CASSWGDSVEKLFF.

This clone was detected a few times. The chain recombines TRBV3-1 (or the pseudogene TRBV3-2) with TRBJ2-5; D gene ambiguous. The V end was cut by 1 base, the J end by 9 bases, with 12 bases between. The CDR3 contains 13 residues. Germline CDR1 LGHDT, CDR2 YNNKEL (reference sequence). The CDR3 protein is CASSQALESAQYF. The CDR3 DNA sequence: TGTGCCAGCAGCCAAGCACTGGAGTCGGCCCAGTACTTC.

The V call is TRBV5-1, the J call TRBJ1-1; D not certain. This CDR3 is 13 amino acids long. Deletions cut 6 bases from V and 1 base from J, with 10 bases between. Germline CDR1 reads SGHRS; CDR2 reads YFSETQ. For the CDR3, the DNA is TGCGCCAGCATAGGCCAGCCGAACACTGAAGCTTTCTTT. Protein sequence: CASIGQPNTEAFF. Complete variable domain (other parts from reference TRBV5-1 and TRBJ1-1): KAGVTQTPRYLIKTRGQQVTLSCSPISGHRSVSWYQQTPGQGLQFLFEYFSETQRNKGNFPGRFSGRQFSNSRSEMNVSTLELGDSALYLCASIGQPNTEAFFGQGTRLTVV.